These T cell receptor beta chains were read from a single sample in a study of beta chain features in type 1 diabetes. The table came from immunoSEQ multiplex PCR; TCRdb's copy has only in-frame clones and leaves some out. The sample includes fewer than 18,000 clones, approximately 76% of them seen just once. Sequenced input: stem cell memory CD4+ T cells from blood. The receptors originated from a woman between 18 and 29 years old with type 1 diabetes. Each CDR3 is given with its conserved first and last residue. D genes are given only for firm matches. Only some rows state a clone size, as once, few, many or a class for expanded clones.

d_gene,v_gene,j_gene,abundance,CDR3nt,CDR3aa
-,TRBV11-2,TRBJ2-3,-,TGTGCCAGCAGCTTAGGCGGGCGTAGCACAGATACGCAGTATTTT,CASSLGGRSTDTQYF
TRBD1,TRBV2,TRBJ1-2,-,TGTGCCAGCAGAGAAACAGGGGTGGTATACTATGGCTACACCTTC,CASRETGVVYYGYTF
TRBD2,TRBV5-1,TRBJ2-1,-,TGCGCCAGCAGCTTGGAGGGGCGACTAGCGGGAGGAAATGAGCAGTTCTTC,CASSLEGRLAGGNEQFF
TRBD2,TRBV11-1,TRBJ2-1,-,TGTGCCAGCAGCTTAGGGGTGCTAGCGGGAGTCGACAATGAGCAGTTCTTC,CASSLGVLAGVDNEQFF
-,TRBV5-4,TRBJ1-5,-,TGTGCCACCCAGGGTCCGGATCAGCCCCAGCATTTT,CATQGPDQPQHF
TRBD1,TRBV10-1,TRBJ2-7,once,TGCGCCAGCAGTGAGTCGGGGACAGCATACGAGCAGTACTTC,CASSESGTAYEQYF
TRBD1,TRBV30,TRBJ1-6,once,TGTGCCTGGAGTGTACTAGGGACAGGGGGACATTCACCCCTCCACTTT,CAWSVLGTGGHSPLHF
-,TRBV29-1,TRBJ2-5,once,TGCAGCGGGCAGGGCAGGAAAGAGACCCAGTACTTC,CSGQGRKETQYF
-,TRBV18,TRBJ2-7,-,TGTGCCAGCTCACCAAGGGGACAAGCCTACGAGCAGTACTTC,CASSPRGQAYEQYF
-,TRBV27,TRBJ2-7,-,TGTGCCAGCAGTTTATACCGCTTCACCGGCGAGCAGTACTTC,CASSLYRFTGEQYF
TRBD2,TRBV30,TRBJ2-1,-,TGTGCCTGGAGTTTGGCGGGAGGGCCAGGGGAGCAGTTCTTC,CAWSLAGGPGEQFF
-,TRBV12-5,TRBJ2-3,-,TGTGCTAGTGGTTTGGAGCGACCTGGGACAGATACGCAGTATTTT,CASGLERPGTDTQYF
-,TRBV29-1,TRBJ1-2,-,TGCAGCGTTGGGACAGTCCTCTATGGCTACACCTTC,CSVGTVLYGYTF
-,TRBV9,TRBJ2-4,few,TGTGCCAGCAGCGTAGATCAGGGGTGGGACATTCAGTACTTC,CASSVDQGWDIQYF
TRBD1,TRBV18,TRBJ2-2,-,TGTGCCAGCTCACTATCCACGCGACAGGGAGCGAACACCGGGGAGCTGTTTTTT,CASSLSTRQGANTGELFF
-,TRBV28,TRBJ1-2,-,TGTGCCAGCAGTTTGGCAGGCCCGTTTGGCTACACCTTC,CASSLAGPFGYTF
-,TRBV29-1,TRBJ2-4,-,TGCAGCGCTGGGGGGTTAGCCAAAAACATTCAGTACTTC,CSAGGLAKNIQYF
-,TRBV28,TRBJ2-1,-,TGTGCCAGCAGTTTTAGCGGAAAATACTACAATGAGCAGTTCTTC,CASSFSGKYYNEQFF